The 12 T cell receptor beta chains below come from one sample, sequenced in a study of metastatic and nonmetastatic thyroid tumors. Thyroid surgery was preceded by no treatment in any patient. MiXCR was used by TCRdb to re-call the PCR reads. The table has under 20,000 clones, under 35% seen once. The sample consisted of tumor tissue. These receptors were taken from a female donor with papillary thyroid cancer or a benign thyroid nodule (not recorded which). Some clones in this sample may be carry-over from other donors' samples.

In its sample, this clone was seen a few times. The CDR3 coding sequence is TGTGCCAGCAGGACAACTAGTGCTGGGGCCAACGTCCTGACTTTC. This encodes CASRTTSAGANVLTF. V gene TRBV6-1 combines with J gene TRBJ2-6; tentatively, D is TRBD2 (5 bases). V lost 6 bases, J lost 2 bases, and 11 bases lay in between. Looked up from germline, CDR1 is MNHNS and CDR2 is SASEGT. The CDR3 is 15 amino acids.

This clone was observed many times. The chain is built from TRBV7-2 and TRBJ2-3, with 11 positions matching TRBD2. Unmatched junction bases numbered 7, after V lost 4 bases and J lost 1 base. Germline V gene sequence: CDR1 SGHTA, CDR2 FQGNSA. This CDR3 is built from 17 residues. CDR3 sequence reads: CASSSPGLAGRTDTQYF. As DNA, the CDR3 is TGTGCCAGCAGCTCCCCCGGACTAGCGGGCCGCACAGATACGCAGTATTTT.

This clone was seen only a few times. The V call is TRBV6-4, the J call TRBJ2-2, with D uncertain. This CDR3 comprises 13 residues. Looked up from germline, CDR1 is MRHNA and CDR2 is SNTAGT. V dropped 6 bases and J dropped 7 bases, with 12 bases sitting between them. DNA of the CDR3: TGTGCCAGCAGCTTCAAGTTGGGCGGGGAGCTGTTTTTT. Its translation is CASSFKLGGELFF.

At least ten counts were recorded for this clone. This chain joins TRBV2 and TRBJ1-4, with D unclear. CDR1 and CDR2 from the germline V gene are SNHLY and FYNNEI. Deletions cut 9 bases from V and 4 bases from J, with 12 bases between. The CDR3 sequence is 13 residues long. The CDR3 sequence is CARMTAGNEKLFF. CDR3 bases: TGTGCCAGGATGACGGCGGGTAATGAAAAACTGTTTTTT.

A remark on this clone: The CDR3 does not close with the conserved phenylalanine or tryptophan, likely indicating a read error. No DNA is shown, since the ends of the CDR3 on it are uncertain; the CDR3 is the one TCRdb lists. The chain links TRBV5-1 to TRBJ1-6; TRBD1 is the table's D call, not checked against the DNA. Germline CDR1 reads SGHRS; CDR2 reads YFSETQ. With termini counted, the CDR3 has 10 amino acids. CDR3 loop: CASSNRDRDV.

This clone has a count of ten or more. The CDR3 nucleotides are TGCAGTGCTACAGGACGGGGAAACCAGCCCCAGCATTTT. Translated, it gives CSATGRGNQPQHF. The chain couples TRBV20-1 to TRBJ1-5; D is undetermined. V shed 4 bases and J shed 7 bases, with 14 bases lying between them. This CDR3 is 13 amino acids long. CDR1 and CDR2 from the germline V gene are DFQATT and SNEGSKA (reference sequence).

This clone was observed a handful of times. This specimen includes other DNA sequences encoding the same CDR3. The chain has TRBV7-2 and TRBJ2-1; TRBD2 agrees at 7 bases. After removal of 3 bases from V and 3 bases from J, the junction contained 2 bases not matched to a gene. This CDR3 comprises 14 residues. Germline CDR1 is SGHTA and CDR2 is FQGNSA. CDR3 loop: CASSLAGVYNEQFF. CDR3 sequence (DNA): TGTGCCAGCAGCTTGGCGGGAGTCTACAATGAGCAGTTCTTC.

The genes are TRBV20-1 and TRBJ2-3, with TRBD1 identical over 10 bases. The CDR3 totals 15 residues. Per the germline V gene, CDR1 is DFQATT and CDR2 is SNEGSKA (reference sequence). The V and J ends lost 5 bases and 4 bases, in that order; junction bases with no gene match: 9. CDR3 sequence reads: CSADGRDRGADTQYF. DNA of the CDR3: TGCAGTGCTGATGGACGGGACAGGGGAGCAGATACGCAGTATTTT.

V is TRBV11-2 and J is TRBJ1-2; a weak D match, TRBD1 (6 bases). V was pared by 5 bases and J by 4 bases, with 11 bases between. Germline V CDR1 and CDR2: SGHAT, FQNNGV. The CDR3 has 13 amino acids. The CDR3 DNA reads as TGTGCCAGCAGCGCGGACAGCATCTATGGCTACACCTTC. It codes for CASSADSIYGYTF.

This clone showed up just a few times. The J gene is TRBJ2-2, the V gene TRBV28; TRBD1 is a possible D gene (6 bases). The CDR3 totals 15 residues. Trimming removed 6 bases at V and 10 bases at J, with 21 bases between. Germline V lookup: CDR1 MDHEN, CDR2 SYDVKM. Here the CDR3 DNA reads TGTGCCAGCAGAATTAGGGGACACTTAACAATGGAGCTGTTTTTT. Translation: CASRIRGHLTMELFF.

This clone came up a few times. V gene TRBV27 combines with J gene TRBJ2-7; no clear D gene. From germline, CDR1 is MNHEY and CDR2 SMNVEV (reference sequence). V was shortened by 6 bases and J by 2 bases, with 14 bases between the two germline ends. The CDR3 covers 14 residues. The CDR3 coding sequence is TGTGCCAGCAGCTTCCTGGCGGATGCCTACGAGCAGTACTTC. The encoded protein is CASSFLADAYEQYF.

The rearrangement joins TRBV27 to TRBJ1-1, with D unclear. V was pared by 7 bases and J by 6 bases, with 12 bases between. The CDR3 runs 12 residues. The germline V gene has CDR1 MNHEY and CDR2 SMNVEV (reference sequence). The CDR3 DNA sequence: TGTGCCAGCATAGGTCTTAGGGCTGAAGCTTTCTTT. Protein: CASIGLRAEAFF.